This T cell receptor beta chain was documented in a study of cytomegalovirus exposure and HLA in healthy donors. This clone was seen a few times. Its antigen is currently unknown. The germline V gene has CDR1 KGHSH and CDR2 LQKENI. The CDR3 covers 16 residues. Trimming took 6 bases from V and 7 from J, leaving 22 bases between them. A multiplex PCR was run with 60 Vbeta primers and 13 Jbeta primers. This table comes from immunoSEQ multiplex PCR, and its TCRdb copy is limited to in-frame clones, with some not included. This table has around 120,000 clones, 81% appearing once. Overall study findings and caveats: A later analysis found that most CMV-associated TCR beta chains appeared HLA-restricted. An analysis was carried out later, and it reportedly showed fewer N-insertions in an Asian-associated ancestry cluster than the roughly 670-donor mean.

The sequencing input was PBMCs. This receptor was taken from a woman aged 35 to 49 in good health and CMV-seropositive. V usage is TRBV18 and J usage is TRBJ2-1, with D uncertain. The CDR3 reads CASSMMRLEFGNEQFF. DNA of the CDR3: TGTGCCAGCTCTATGATGAGGTTAGAGTTTGGGAATGAGCAGTTCTTC.